This TCR beta chain was sequenced for a study of T-cell reconstitution after alpha-beta-depleted transplantation in children. Overall study findings and caveats: Most T-cell counts and diversity one year after the transplant came from T cells that were newly produced. Two months or so post-transplant, alpha-beta T cells reportedly derived from several hundred expanded graft clones.

The table lists this clonotype with many counts. Its target is not known. Unique molecular identifiers were incorporated into the prepared TCRbeta library. Using its own MiXCR run on the PCR reads, TCRdb lists one record per CDR3 protein. The table records 95,000 to 150,000 distinct CDR3 sequences, under 25% of them present only once. CDR1 is SGHDT and CDR2 is YYEEEE in the germline V gene. The CDR3 has 14 amino acids. V was cut by 0 bases and J by 7 bases, with 11 bases left in between. The sequence was obtained from a male patient aged 2-9 years who had a stem cell transplant for chronic granulomatous disease, so the T cells may come from the graft donor. V and J are TRBV5-6 and TRBJ2-1; maybe TRBD2 (5 bases). This sample comprised PBMCs, mostly from graft donor cells, obtained 180 days after TCRalphabeta/CD19-depleted stem cell transplant. This CDR3 is CASSLDAGSNEQFF. CDR3 DNA: TGTGCCAGCAGCTTGGACGCGGGTTCGAATGAGCAGTTCTTC.